Described below is a single T cell receptor beta chain sequence and its context. This CDR3 contains 14 residues. The ends lost 6 bases at V and 4 bases at J; junction bases unmatched: 7. Germline CDR1 is LGHDT and CDR2 is YNNKEL (reference sequence). The entry originates in a study of blood T cell repertoires in COVID-19. Across the study: The United States, Italy and Spain supplied acute and convalescent COVID-19 samples. T cells, B-cell-depleted T cells, or PBMCs supplied cDNA or gDNA.

In the original processing: Reference gene primer amplification gave estimated nucleated cell counts. Sequencing was performed with immunoSEQ multiplex PCR; in TCRdb, only in-frame clones are kept and a portion is missing. The V and J calls and clone size were taken over from that table, and D and trimming were inferred from the DNA. Here the sample spans fewer than 150,000 clones, about four fifths being singletons. The V gene is TRBV3-1 (or the pseudogene TRBV3-2), the J gene TRBJ1-2, with 8 bases aligning to TRBD1. This sequence was found in a woman aged 45-65 years with acute or convalescent COVID-19. The sample consisted of peripheral blood. The CDR3 protein is CASSPGGARYGYTF. CDR3 bases: TGTGCCAGCAGTCCAGGGGGCGCCCGCTATGGCTACACCTTC.